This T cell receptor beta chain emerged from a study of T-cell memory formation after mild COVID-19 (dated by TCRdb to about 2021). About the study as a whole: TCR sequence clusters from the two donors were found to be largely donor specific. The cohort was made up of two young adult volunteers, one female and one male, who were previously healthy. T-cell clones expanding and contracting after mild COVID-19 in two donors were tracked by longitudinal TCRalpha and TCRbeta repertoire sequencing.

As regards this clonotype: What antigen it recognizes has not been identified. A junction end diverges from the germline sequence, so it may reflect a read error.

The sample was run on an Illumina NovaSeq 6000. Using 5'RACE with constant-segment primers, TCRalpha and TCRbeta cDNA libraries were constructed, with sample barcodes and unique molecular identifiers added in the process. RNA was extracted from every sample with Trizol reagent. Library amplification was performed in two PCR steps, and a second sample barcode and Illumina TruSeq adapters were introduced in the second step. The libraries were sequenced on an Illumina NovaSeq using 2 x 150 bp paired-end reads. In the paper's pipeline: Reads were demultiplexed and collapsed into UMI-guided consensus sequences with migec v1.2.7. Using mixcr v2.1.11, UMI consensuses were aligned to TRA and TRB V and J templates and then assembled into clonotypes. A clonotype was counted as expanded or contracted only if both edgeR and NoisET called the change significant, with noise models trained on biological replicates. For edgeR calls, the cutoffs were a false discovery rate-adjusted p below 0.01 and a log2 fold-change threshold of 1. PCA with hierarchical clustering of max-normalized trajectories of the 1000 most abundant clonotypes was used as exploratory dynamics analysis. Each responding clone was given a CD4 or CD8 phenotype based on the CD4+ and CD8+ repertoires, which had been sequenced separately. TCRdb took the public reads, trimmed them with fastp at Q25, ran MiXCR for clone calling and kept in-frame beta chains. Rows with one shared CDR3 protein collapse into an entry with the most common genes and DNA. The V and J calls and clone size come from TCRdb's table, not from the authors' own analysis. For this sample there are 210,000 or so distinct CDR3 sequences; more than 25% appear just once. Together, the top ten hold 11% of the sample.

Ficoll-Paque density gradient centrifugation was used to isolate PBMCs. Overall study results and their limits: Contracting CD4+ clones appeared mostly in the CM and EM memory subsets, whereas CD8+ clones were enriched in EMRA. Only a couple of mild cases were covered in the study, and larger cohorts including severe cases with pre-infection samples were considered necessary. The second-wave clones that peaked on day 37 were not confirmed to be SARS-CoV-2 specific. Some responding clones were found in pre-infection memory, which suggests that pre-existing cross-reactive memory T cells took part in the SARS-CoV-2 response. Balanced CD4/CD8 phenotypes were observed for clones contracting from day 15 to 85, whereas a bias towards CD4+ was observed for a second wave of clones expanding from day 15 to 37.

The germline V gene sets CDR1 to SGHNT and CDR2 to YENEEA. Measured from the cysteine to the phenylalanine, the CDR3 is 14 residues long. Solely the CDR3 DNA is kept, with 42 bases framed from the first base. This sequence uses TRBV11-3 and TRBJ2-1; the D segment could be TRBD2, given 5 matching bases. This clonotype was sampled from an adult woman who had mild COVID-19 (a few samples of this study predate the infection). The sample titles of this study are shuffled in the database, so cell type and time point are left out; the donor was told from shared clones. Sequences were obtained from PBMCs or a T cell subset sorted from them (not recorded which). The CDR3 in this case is CASSLEGGLNEQFF. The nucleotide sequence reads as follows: TGTGCCAGCAGCCTAGAGGGTGGGTTAAATGAGCAGTTCTTC.